This T cell receptor beta chain was documented in a study of metastatic and nonmetastatic thyroid tumors. Study context: Across peripheral blood and tumor or nodule tissue samples taken from malignant and benign thyroid patients, the repertoires were compared with one another. Broader study findings: Benign nodules reportedly had significantly lower TCR beta diversity than malignant thyroid tumors in blood and tumor.

V was trimmed by 0 bases and J by 5 bases, leaving 12 bases between them. CDR1 and CDR2 from the germline V gene are SGHKS and YYEKEE (reference sequence). CDR3 length: 14 amino acids. Nobody among the patients had been given any treatment before thyroid surgery. Original data processing: Building a distant-metastasis classifier for papillary thyroid cancer drew on CDR3 differences across clinicopathological groups. Through MiXCR, TCRdb re-clonotyped the PCR reads. These V and J calls originate from TCRdb's pipeline instead of the authors' own analysis. The table has 25,000 or so clones, 20% to 30% seen once; the top ten hold around 6%. This clone was seen repeatedly, ten times or more. Its target is unknown.

The sequenced sample consisted of blood. This TCR derives from a female donor with papillary thyroid cancer or a benign thyroid nodule (not recorded which). Some clones in this sample may be carry-over from other donors' samples. The V gene is TRBV5-5, the J gene TRBJ2-7, with D maybe TRBD1 (5 bases). The CDR3, as DNA: TGTGCCAGCAGCTTGGGCTGGGGCGTGGACGAGCAGTACTTC. Translated: CASSLGWGVDEQYF.